Shown below are 23 T cell receptor beta chains from a single sample sequenced in a study of cytomegalovirus exposure and HLA in healthy donors. Vbeta (60) and Jbeta (13) primers were used in the PCR. Profiled with immunoSEQ multiplex PCR; TCRdb holds only in-frame clones, not every one. This sample carries 210,000 or so clones, around 89% of them seen once, and the ten largest clones take over 0.95%. The material sequenced was PBMCs. These receptor sequences come from a woman between 18 and 30 years old in good health and CMV-seronegative.

The chain links TRBV6-6 to TRBJ2-3, with a weak D call TRBD1 (5 bases). CDR3 length: 14 amino acids. CDR1 MNHNY and CDR2 SVGAGI come from the germline V gene (reference sequence). Trimming removed 2 bases from V and 6 bases from J, with 12 bases in between. The DNA of the CDR3 is TGTGCCAGCAGTTACGCCCGAGCAGGGGATACGCAGTATTTT. Translation: CASSYARAGDTQYF.

This clone was counted only a few times. DNA for the CDR3: TGTGCCAGCAGGGGGGCGGGACAGGGGGTTTTTGGCTACACCTTC. It translates to CASRGAGQGVFGYTF. The chain has TRBV9 and TRBJ1-2, with 11 positions matching TRBD1. Trimming at V came to 5 bases and at J to 7 bases, leaving 10 bases not matched to a gene. The germline gives CDR1 SGDLS, CDR2 YYNGEE. The length of the CDR3 is 15 residues.

J is TRBJ2-4 and V is TRBV15; the match to TRBD2 covers 7 bases. Germline V CDR1 and CDR2: LNHNV, YYDKDF (reference sequence). Trimming at V came to 0 bases and at J to 3 bases, leaving 8 bases not matched to a gene. This CDR3 is built from 17 residues. The CDR3 DNA sequence: TGTGCCACCAGCAGAGATTATCAACAGCGGGGCAAAAACATTCAGTACTTC. Encoded protein: CATSRDYQQRGKNIQYF.

DNA for the CDR3: TGTGCCAGCCGTTGGGGGGGGACGCTCACCCAAGAGACCCAGTACTTC. The encoded protein is CASRWGGTLTQETQYF. J is TRBJ2-5 and V is TRBV5-8; 7 bases map to TRBD2. V lost 7 bases to trimming and J lost 1 base; unmatched junction nucleotides: 13. CDR3 length: 16 residues. The germline V gene encodes CDR1 SGHTS and CDR2 YDEGEE.

This clone was picked up one time. This rearrangement joins TRBV4-3 to TRBJ2-1, with TRBD2 matching 14 bases. The CDR3 length is 16 residues. The ends lost 2 bases at V and 7 bases at J; junction bases unmatched: 4. Germline CDR1 is LGHNA and CDR2 is YSLEER. In DNA form, the CDR3 reads TGCGCCAGCAGCCAACCGGGACTAGCGGGGGAAAATGAGCAGTTCTTC. Its translation: CASSQPGLAGENEQFF.

V gene TRBV30 combines with J gene TRBJ2-7; TRBD2 matches at 10 bases. Trimming at V came to 1 base and at J to 2 bases, leaving 8 bases not matched to a gene. The CDR3 is 16 amino acids. CDR1 is GTSNPN, CDR2 SVGIG, per germline (reference sequence). The DNA for the CDR3 is TGTGCCTGGAGTGCAGGGGCAGCGGGAGGGACCTACGAGCAGTACTTC. It specifies CAWSAGAAGGTYEQYF. The whole variable domain, filled in from reference TRBV30 and TRBJ2-7, reads SQTIHQWPATLVQPVGSPLSLECTVEGTSNPNLYWYRQAAGRGLQLLFYSVGIGQISSEVPQNLSASRPQDRQFILSSKKLLLSDSGFYLCAWSAGAAGGTYEQYFGPGTRLTVT.

This clone was picked up one time. This rearrangement joins TRBV6-5 to TRBJ2-5; weak D call: TRBD2 (5 bases). Matching the DNA end better, TRBJ2-7 makes the J call doubtful. Germline CDR1 is MNHEY and CDR2 is SVGAGI. The CDR3 has 14 residues. The CDR3 protein is CASSYGRVSYEQYF. In DNA, the CDR3 is TGTGCCAGCAGTTACGGGAGAGTCTCCTACGAGCAGTACTTC.

The chain combines TRBV9 with TRBJ1-2; 10 nucleotides agree with TRBD1. This CDR3 is 15 amino acids long. Germline loops: CDR1 SGDLS, CDR2 YYNGEE. J gave up 6 bases and V 3 bases, and 8 bases lay outside the gene matches. The CDR3: CASSGEGQGVDGYTF. For the CDR3, the DNA is TGTGCCAGCAGCGGGGAAGGACAGGGGGTCGATGGCTACACCTTC.

This sequence joins TRBV19 and TRBJ1-1, with D maybe TRBD1 (6 bases). V was pared by 7 bases and J by 6 bases, with 18 bases between. The CDR3 has 14 amino acids. Germline CDR1 LNHDA, CDR2 SQIVND (reference sequence). The CDR3 loop is CASNSQGRRSEAFF. The CDR3 DNA reads TGTGCCAGTAATTCACAGGGAAGGAGGTCTGAAGCTTTCTTT.

This clone appeared a few times. CDR3 loop: CASSLQGNYGYTF. The CDR3 DNA sequence: TGCGCCAGCAGCTTACAGGGGAACTATGGCTACACCTTC. The rearrangement uses TRBV5-1 and TRBJ1-2, with 7 bases aligning to TRBD1. The germline V gene encodes CDR1 SGHRS and CDR2 YFSETQ. This CDR3 is built from 13 residues. J lost 2 bases, V lost 2 bases, and 0 bases had no gene match.

The chain links TRBV29-1 to TRBJ1-3; tentative D call: TRBD1 (5 bases). Germline V lookup: CDR1 SQVTM, CDR2 ANQGSEA. The CDR3 runs 12 residues. The CDR3 here is CGGLGVRNTIYF. In DNA form, the CDR3 reads TGCGGGGGGTTGGGGGTTAGAAACACCATATATTTT.

CDR3 sequence: CAITDSTGNTIYF. The CDR3 DNA sequence: TGTGCCATCACTGATTCAACAGGAAACACCATATATTTT. The chain recombines TRBV10-3 with TRBJ1-3; D gene ambiguous. Germline CDR1 and CDR2: ENHRY and SYGVKD. The CDR3 has 13 residues. V dropped 7 bases and J dropped 4 bases, with 11 bases sitting between them.

J is TRBJ1-2 and V is TRBV6-1; TRBD1 might be the D (6 bases). The CDR3 runs 14 residues. The V gene's germline CDR1 is MNHNS and CDR2 SASEGT. Deletions cut 2 bases from V and 4 bases from J, with 11 bases between. The CDR3 DNA reads TGTGCCAGCAGTGAACAACAGGGTTTCTATGGCTACACCTTC. Its protein product is CASSEQQGFYGYTF.

The V gene is TRBV27, the J gene TRBJ2-2; 14 nucleotides agree with TRBD2. J lost 7 bases, V lost 2 bases, and 6 bases had no gene match. CDR3 length: 17 amino acids. Germline assignment: CDR1 MNHEY and CDR2 SMNVEV (reference sequence). As DNA, the CDR3 is TGTGCCAGCAGTTTAAAGTTCGGGACTAGCGGGGGCGGGGAGCTGTTTTTT. Protein product: CASSLKFGTSGGGELFF.

The chain joins TRBV6-5 to TRBJ1-1; D is unclear. Trimming cost V 3 bases and J 7 bases, with 15 bases left between them. Germline values: CDR1 MNHEY, CDR2 SVGAGI. This CDR3 is built from 14 residues. This CDR3 is CASSYHPGGSEAFF. As DNA, the CDR3 is TGTGCCAGCAGTTATCACCCTGGCGGGAGTGAAGCTTTCTTT.

The chain has TRBV10-3 and TRBJ2-3, with 11 bases that match TRBD1. The CDR3 consists of 15 residues. Trimming took 4 bases from V and 5 from J; bases not matched to a gene: 5. The V gene's germline CDR1 is ENHRY and CDR2 SYGVKD. The CDR3 protein is CAISGGQGALDTQYF. The CDR3 DNA sequence: TGTGCCATCAGTGGAGGACAGGGGGCGTTAGATACGCAGTATTTT.

This clone was observed a few times. The chain is built from TRBV5-1 and TRBJ2-2; TRBD2 matches at 11 bases. CDR1 SGHRS and CDR2 YFSETQ come from the germline V gene. With V trimmed by 4 bases and J by 4 bases, 9 bases remained unmatched. The CDR3 runs to 17 residues. CDR3 nucleotides: TGCGCCAGCAGCCCGAGTACTAGCGGGAGAGGCACCGGGGAGCTGTTTTTT. It codes for CASSPSTSGRGTGELFF. Drawing the rest from reference TRBV5-1 and TRBJ2-2, the complete variable domain is KAGVTQTPRYLIKTRGQQVTLSCSPISGHRSVSWYQQTPGQGLQFLFEYFSETQRNKGNFPGRFSGRQFSNSRSEMNVSTLELGDSALYLCASSPSTSGRGTGELFFGEGSRLTVL.

The chain is built from TRBV6-5 and TRBJ1-2; maybe TRBD1 (6 bases). The CDR3 spans 13 residues. CDR1 and CDR2 from the germline V gene are MNHEY and SVGAGI. V lost 7 bases and J lost 4, with 13 bases in between. The DNA of the CDR3 is TGTGCCAGCACCCAGGCAGGGGCCTATGGCTACACCTTC. This encodes CASTQAGAYGYTF.

The chain combines TRBV19 with TRBJ2-3, with a tentative D call TRBD2 (7 bases). Germline V gene data show CDR1 as LNHDA and CDR2 as SQIVND (reference sequence). Trimming left V 7 bases short and J 7 bases short, with 15 bases between. The length of the CDR3 is 13 residues. CDR3 coding DNA: TGTGCCAGTAAGGGGGGGCAGTACAATACGCAGTATTTT. Translating gives CASKGGQYNTQYF.

This chain links TRBV5-6 with TRBJ2-7; no firm D call. This CDR3 comprises 17 residues. Germline CDR1 and CDR2: SGHDT and YYEEEE. The V end lost 0 bases, the J end lost 3 bases, and 19 bases lay between the germline ends. The CDR3 DNA reads as TGTGCCAGCAGCTTGGCGGTGGGCTCGAAACCTTACTACGAGCAGTACTTC. Its translation is CASSLAVGSKPYYEQYF.

J is TRBJ1-1 and V is TRBV4-2; 7 nucleotides align to TRBD1. The V gene end was trimmed by 3 bases and the J gene end by 9 bases; junction bases not matched to a gene: 10. The CDR3 is made up of 14 amino acids. CDR1 LGHNA and CDR2 YNFKEQ come from the germline V gene. CDR3 DNA sequence: TGTGCCAGCAGCCAGGAATCCCGGGACAGACAAGCTTTCTTT. This sequence encodes CASSQESRDRQAFF.

This chain links TRBV11-3 with TRBJ2-7, with a possible D match to TRBD2 (6 bases). The CDR3 extends over 15 amino acids. The V end lost 4 bases, the J end lost 2 bases, and 15 bases lay between the germline ends. Germline CDR1 and CDR2: SGHNT and YENEEA. In nucleotides, the CDR3 is TGTGCCAGCAGCTCAGAGACTAGAAAGGCCTACGAGCAGTACTTC. It encodes CASSSETRKAYEQYF.

The chain carries TRBV4-3 and TRBJ2-5, with 8 bases fitting TRBD2. The end of the DNA aligns better with TRBJ2-7, so the J call may be wrong. The CDR3 is 17 residues long. Germline CDR1 LGHNA, CDR2 YSLEER. Here the CDR3 reads CASSQGTRPLSSYEQYF. The DNA of the CDR3 is TGCGCCAGCAGCCAGGGGACTAGGCCCCTCAGCTCCTACGAGCAGTACTTC.